The clone carrying this T cell receptor beta chain was detected ten times or more. Its specificity is unknown. This sample is part of a study of early T cells in non-severe SARS-CoV-2 infection. Study overall: Sequencing of unsorted whole blood was done on bulk RNA, leaving chains unpaired. Findings of the study overall: In VDJdb matching, anti-spike CD8 responses were favored while private and CD4 specificities went missing.

Unique molecular identifiers tagged individual cDNA molecules. MiXCR, applied by TCRdb to the 5' RACE reads, yields one record per CDR3 protein. The sample shows some 30,000 distinct CDR3 sequences, approximately 4.2% of them seen only once. V dropped 6 bases and J dropped 6; count of bases not matched to a gene: 3. Germline V CDR1 and CDR2: WNHNN, SYGVQD (reference sequence). CDR3 size: 13 residues. This receptor was identified in an adult who was a healthcare worker with PCR-confirmed SARS-CoV-2 infection or an uninfected control (not recorded which). Specimen: whole blood. The chain employs TRBV10-1 and TRBJ2-2, with 8 bases identical to TRBD1. DNA of the CDR3: TGCGCCAGCAGCCTGACAGGGGCCGGGGAGCTGTTTTTT. As protein: CASSLTGAGELFF.